This T cell receptor beta chain originates from a study of T cell changes during pregnancy in multiple sclerosis. Generated by immunoSEQ multiplex PCR, the TCRdb table keeps only in-frame clones and is missing some. The sample shows about 77,000 clones, about 91% of them seen only once. The CDR3 spans 15 residues. Germline CDR1 reads GTSNPN; CDR2 reads SVGIG (reference sequence). V trimming: 0 bases; J trimming: 8 bases; junction bases outside the gene matches: 12. The origin of this receptor is a female donor with multiple sclerosis, enrolled in a pregnancy study. The starting material was peripheral blood, obtained before pregnancy. V is TRBV30 and J is TRBJ1-2; 7 bases agree with TRBD1. The CDR3, as DNA: TGTGCCTGGAGTGTACTCGGGACAGTATTTCCCGGCTACACCTTC. Its translation is CAWSVLGTVFPGYTF.